This T cell receptor (beta chain) appears in the sequencing data of a study of T cell changes during pregnancy in multiple sclerosis. Repertoires were generated with immunoSEQ multiplex PCR, while TCRdb's copy carries only in-frame clones and drops some. The sample gives around 48,000 clones, 88% of which show up once; over 0.95% is in the top ten. The J segment lost 4 bases and the V segment lost 0 bases, leaving 6 bases of the junction unmatched. The CDR3 contains 15 residues. Germline V gene lookup returns CDR1 SGDLS and CDR2 YYNGEE. The chain employs TRBV9 and TRBJ2-7; 8 nucleotides align to TRBD2. This TCR was sampled from a female donor with multiple sclerosis, enrolled in a pregnancy study. The sequences come from CD4+ T cells from peripheral blood mononuclear cells, collected in the second trimester of pregnancy. This chain's CDR3 is CASSVAAGGGYEQYF. Here the CDR3 DNA reads TGTGCCAGCAGCGTAGCGGCGGGGGGCGGGTACGAGCAGTACTTC.